The T cell receptor beta chain under discussion was sequenced for a study of lymphopenia after photon versus proton radiotherapy. V lost 1 base and J 6 bases, leaving 13 bases between the germline ends. The germline V gene has CDR1 SGHRS and CDR2 YFSETQ. CDR3 length equals 14 residues. TCRdb's copy holds only in-frame clones and misses some; the assay was immunoSEQ multiplex PCR. Of 35,000 to 45,000 clones detected, around 81% appear once; the ten largest clones hold around 25%. The chain uses TRBV5-1 and TRBJ1-1; unclear D gene. The sequences come from peripheral blood, collected from a patient treated with proton-based radiotherapy. The clonotype originates from an older woman with pancreatic cancer. The CDR3 is CASSLTRSTSEAFF. In DNA form, the CDR3 reads TGCGCCAGCAGCTTGACTAGGTCAACATCTGAAGCTTTCTTT.